This T cell receptor (beta chain) comes out of a study of shared clonotypes between healthy human individuals. Study details: Per donor, CD8 memory used one plate, CD8 naive used two, CD4 memory used three and CD4 naive used three. Study findings and constraints: Tissue TCR repertoires likely differ from these blood-only repertoires.

On this clone itself: What it recognizes is unknown.

The germline V gene encodes CDR1 SGHDT and CDR2 YYEEEE. This CDR3 has 15 residues. The V end was cut by 2 bases, the J end by 7 bases, with 16 bases between. The assay was immunoSEQ multiplex PCR, and TCRdb's table has in-frame clones only and misses some. The top ten hold about 10% of the sample, which has around 350,000 clones, about 73% seen once. The sequence was obtained from a man aged 30-40 years in good health. This rearrangement joins TRBV5-6 to TRBJ1-3; D remains unclear. Sequenced sample: memory CD4+ T cells sorted from blood. Subset reported: CD45RA-negative fraction. The CDR3 DNA reads TGTGCCAGCAGCTTCCGGGCTCCGAAAAGCAACACCATATATTTT. It encodes CASSFRAPKSNTIYF.